Each of the 25 T cell receptor beta chains below was sequenced from the same sample in a study of blood T cell repertoires in COVID-19. Profiled with immunoSEQ multiplex PCR; TCRdb holds only in-frame clones, not every one. This sample has 68,000 or so clones, with roughly 82% found just once. The specimen was peripheral blood. The source is a human donor in a cohort sampled during active COVID-19.

This chain uses TRBV12-5 with TRBJ2-3; possibly TRBD1 for D (6 bases). The length of the CDR3 is 15 residues. Trimming shortened V by 3 bases and J by 3 bases, and 13 bases separated the two germline ends. CDR1 and CDR2 (germline): LGHNT, FRNRAP. The CDR3 reads CASGFRDMVTDTQYF. CDR3 sequence (DNA): TGTGCTAGTGGTTTTAGGGACATGGTTACAGATACGCAGTATTTT. Together with reference TRBV12-5 and TRBJ2-3, the CDR3 gives the full variable domain: DARVTQTPRHKVTEMGQEVTMRCQPILGHNTVFWYRQTMMQGLELLAYFRNRAPLDDSGMPKDRFSAEMPDATLATLKIQPSEPRDSAVYFCASGFRDMVTDTQYFGPGTRLTVL.

V gene TRBV7-8 combines with J gene TRBJ2-1; 7 bases line up with TRBD2. The CDR3 is 16 residues long. V lost 4 bases and J lost 8; bases outside the gene matches: 14. CDR1 is SGHVS and CDR2 is FQNEAQ in the germline V gene. As DNA, the CDR3 is TGTGCCAGCAGCTCAAGACGTCTAGCGGTTAACCATGAGCAGTTCTTC. Protein: CASSSRRLAVNHEQFF.

The V gene is TRBV13, the J gene TRBJ1-6, with no clear D. V lost 1 base to trimming and J lost 13 bases, with 11 bases between them. The CDR3 loop spans 13 amino acids. Germline loops: CDR1 PRHDT, CDR2 FYEKMQ (reference sequence). In DNA, the CDR3 is TGTGCCAGCAGCTTAGAGAGGGTGCATCCCCTCCACTTT. Its protein is CASSLERVHPLHF.

The rearrangement links TRBV7-9 to TRBJ1-4, with D perhaps matching TRBD1 (6 bases). Trimming took off 0 bases at V and 3 bases at J, with 8 bases between the two ends. This CDR3 comprises 15 residues. Per the germline V gene, CDR1 is SEHNR and CDR2 is FQNEAQ (reference sequence). This CDR3 reads CASSLARGSNEKLFF. The CDR3 nucleotides are TGTGCCAGCAGCTTAGCCAGGGGTTCTAATGAAAAACTGTTTTTT.

The chain combines TRBV5-4 with TRBJ1-1, with 10 bases lining up with TRBD1. Germline V gene data show CDR1 as SGHNT and CDR2 as YYREEE (reference sequence). The CDR3 length is 17 residues. Losses at the gene ends were 2 bases for V and 4 bases for J; bases not matched to a gene: 11. The CDR3 here is CASSFRDRGDRGTEAFF. CDR3 nucleotides: TGTGCCAGCAGCTTTCGGGACAGGGGCGACCGGGGCACTGAAGCTTTCTTT. The full variable domain, with the rest looked up from reference TRBV5-4 and TRBJ1-1, is ETGVTQSPTHLIKTRGQQVTLRCSSQSGHNTVSWYQQALGQGPQFIFQYYREEENGRGNFPPRFSGLQFPNYSSELNVNALELDDSALYLCASSFRDRGDRGTEAFFGQGTRLTVV.

This chain uses TRBV6-5 with TRBJ2-7; D is possibly TRBD1 (5 bases). Deletions cut 3 bases from V and 6 bases from J, with 12 bases between. In germline, CDR1 is MNHEY, CDR2 SVGAGI. This CDR3 has 13 amino acids. CDR3 DNA sequence: TGTGCCAGCAGTTATCAGGGTACGGCCGAGCAGTACTTC. Translated: CASSYQGTAEQYF.

The chain employs TRBV5-5 and TRBJ2-2; unclear D gene. The V and J ends lost 4 bases and 6 bases respectively, with 10 bases between them. The length of the CDR3 is 13 residues. CDR1 SGHKS and CDR2 YYEKEE come from the germline V gene (reference sequence). The CDR3 here is CASSPELAGELFF. CDR3 DNA: TGTGCCAGCAGCCCGGAGCTAGCCGGGGAGCTGTTTTTT.

V is TRBV6-6 and J is TRBJ1-2; D unresolved. Trimming removed 5 bases at V and 4 bases at J, with 11 bases between. Germline values: CDR1 MNHNY, CDR2 SVGAGI (reference sequence). This CDR3 spans 13 amino acids. DNA for the CDR3: TGTGCCAGCAGTCCTAGGAATCTCTATGGCTACACCTTC. This sequence encodes CASSPRNLYGYTF.

The chain couples TRBV3-1 (or the pseudogene TRBV3-2) to TRBJ1-2, with TRBD1 matching 10 bases. This CDR3 is built from 14 residues. Unmatched junction bases numbered 4, after V lost 2 bases and J lost 7 bases. Germline lookup yields CDR1 LGHDT and CDR2 YNNKEL (reference sequence). CDR3 DNA sequence: TGTGCCAGCAGCCAACGACAGGGGGCGAGTGGCTACACCTTC. This sequence encodes CASSQRQGASGYTF.

The chain uses TRBV28 and TRBJ2-1, with 7 bases identical to TRBD2. The CDR3 is 15 amino acids. The V segment lost 2 bases and the J segment 7 bases; nucleotides outside the gene matches: 8. Germline assignment: CDR1 MDHEN and CDR2 SYDVKM. The CDR3 loop is CASSLTGGGRNEQFF. CDR3 bases: TGTGCCAGCAGTTTAACCGGGGGAGGGCGGAATGAGCAGTTCTTC.

Regarding this clone: One end of the junction is discordant with germline, which a read error may explain. The chain joins TRBV6-1 to TRBJ1-1, with D possibly being TRBD1 (5 bases). Germline CDR1 reads MNHNS; CDR2 reads SASEGT. There are 17 residues in the CDR3. The chain's CDR3 is CASSEDKTRAGGTEAFF. The CDR3 DNA reads as TGTGCCAGCAGCGAAGACAAGACCAGGGCGGGGGGCACTGAAGCTTTCTTT.

This chain connects TRBV5-1 to TRBJ1-6, with D maybe TRBD1 (6 bases). Trimming left V 5 bases short and J 10 bases short, with 16 bases between. The V gene's germline CDR1 is SGHRS and CDR2 YFSETQ. The CDR3 extends over 14 amino acids. The CDR3 protein is CASRYQGGQSPLHF. CDR3 coding DNA: TGCGCCAGCAGATATCAGGGCGGACAGTCACCCCTCCACTTT.

For this clone: The sample holds other DNA sequences that translate to the same CDR3. The rearrangement uses TRBV27 and TRBJ1-2; D ambiguous. Trimming removed 2 bases from V and 2 bases from J, with 6 bases in between. The CDR3 extends over 13 amino acids. CDR1 MNHEY and CDR2 SMNVEV come from the germline V gene (reference sequence). CDR3 DNA: TGTGCCAGCAGTTTAGCGGGAAACTATGGCTACACCTTC. It encodes CASSLAGNYGYTF.

This sequence joins TRBV28 and TRBJ2-1; tentative D call: TRBD1 (5 bases). Germline CDR1 reads MDHEN; CDR2 reads SYDVKM. CDR3 length: 15 residues. Trimming took off 5 bases at V and 6 bases at J, with 17 bases between the two ends. CDR3 sequence reads: CASSLTVINPNEQFF. The DNA for the CDR3 is TGTGCCAGCAGTCTGACAGTGATAAACCCCAATGAGCAGTTCTTC.

This sequence joins TRBV7-8 and TRBJ2-7, with 12 positions matching TRBD1. The CDR3 covers 14 residues. After removal of 3 bases from V and 7 bases from J, the junction contained 4 bases not matched to a gene. CDR1 is SGHVS and CDR2 is FQNEAQ in the germline V gene. The CDR3 nucleotides are TGTGCCAGCAGCTTGGGACAGGGGGCGTGGGAGCAGTACTTC. Its translation is CASSLGQGAWEQYF.

The rearrangement links TRBV5-5 to TRBJ1-4; unclear D gene. V lost 5 bases, J lost 4 bases, and 18 bases lay in between. The CDR3 is 16 residues long. CDR1 and CDR2 (germline): SGHKS, YYEKEE (reference sequence). The CDR3 DNA is TGTGCCAGCAGTTACCCCCCTCCGAGAGATAATGAAAAACTGTTTTTT. Translating gives CASSYPPPRDNEKLFF. Supplemented by reference TRBV5-5 and TRBJ1-4, the full variable domain reads DAGVTQSPTHLIKTRGQQVTLRCSPISGHKSVSWYQQVLGQGPQFIFQYYEKEERGRGNFPDRFSARQFPNYSSELNVNALLLGDSALYLCASSYPPPRDNEKLFFGSGTQLSVL.

The genes are TRBV5-1 and TRBJ2-1, with TRBD1 matching over 7 bases. The CDR3 is 16 residues long. Germline CDR1 and CDR2: SGHRS and YFSETQ. The trim removed 1 base at V and 3 bases at J, leaving 7 bases unmatched. The CDR3 bases are TGCGCCAGCAGCTTGACAGGGGCAGGGCTCTACAATGAGCAGTTCTTC. Translation: CASSLTGAGLYNEQFF.

This chain links TRBV7-2 with TRBJ2-1; TRBD1 aligns across 7 bases. Germline trimming cut 4 bases from V and 8 bases from J; bases unmatched to any gene: 2. This CDR3 has 12 residues. CDR1 SGHTA and CDR2 FQGNSA come from the germline V gene. The CDR3 DNA reads as TGTGCCAGCAGCTCGACAGGGCATGAGCAGTTCTTC. It yields the protein CASSSTGHEQFF.

The rearrangement uses TRBV6-5 and TRBJ1-2, with D possibly matching TRBD1 (5 bases). This CDR3 is 14 amino acids long. The V gene's germline CDR1 is MNHEY and CDR2 SVGAGI. V lost 7 bases and J lost 4, with 16 bases in between. DNA of the CDR3: TGTGCCAGCAATCGGGGGTCCGTGGGCTATGGCTACACCTTC. Translated, it gives CASNRGSVGYGYTF.

The chain is built from TRBV3-1 (or the pseudogene TRBV3-2) and TRBJ1-1; D possibly corresponds to TRBD1 (6 bases). V was trimmed by 4 bases and J by 5 bases, leaving 14 bases between them. There are 14 residues in the CDR3. CDR1 and CDR2 from the germline V gene are LGHDT and YNNKEL (reference sequence). In DNA form, the CDR3 reads TGTGCCAGCAGCCGGAAGGGGGGGGAAACTGAAGCTTTCTTT. Translated: CASSRKGGETEAFF.

The chain links TRBV6-5 to TRBJ1-3; D not resolved. The germline V gene encodes CDR1 MNHEY and CDR2 SVGAGI. CDR3 length equals 14 residues. Trimming cost V 3 bases and J 0 bases, with 6 bases left between them. The CDR3 sequence: CASSYMSSGNTIYF. The CDR3 nucleotides read TGTGCCAGCAGTTATATGAGCTCTGGAAACACCATATATTTT.

The chain carries TRBV20-1 and TRBJ1-6, with a weak D call TRBD1 (6 bases). V shed 6 bases and J shed 11 bases, with 11 bases lying between them. The CDR3 covers 11 residues. Germline CDR1 reads DFQATT; CDR2 reads SNEGSKA (reference sequence). The CDR3 nucleotides read TGCAGTGCCACACAGGGCCCACCCCTCCACTTT. The encoded protein is CSATQGPPLHF.

The rearrangement uses TRBV6-2 or TRBV6-3 and TRBJ2-3; possibly TRBD2 for D (6 bases). This CDR3 is 16 amino acids long. Germline lookup yields CDR1 MNHEY and CDR2 SVGEGT. Between the trimmed V and J ends, which lost 4 bases and 0 bases, there was a span of 14 bases. CDR3 residues: CASSFRPGGSTDTQYF. The CDR3, as DNA: TGTGCCAGCAGTTTCCGACCCGGAGGGAGCACAGATACGCAGTATTTT.

This sequence joins TRBV7-2 and TRBJ2-3, with D unresolved. Germline V gene lookup returns CDR1 SGHTA and CDR2 FQGNSA. This CDR3 region has 13 residues. Trimming stripped 3 bases from V and 4 bases from J, with 8 bases between. The CDR3 protein is CASSLQAADTQYF. The CDR3, as DNA: TGTGCCAGCAGCTTGCAGGCCGCAGATACGCAGTATTTT.

In this sample, this clone turned up once. The CDR3 region is CASSPDSSYEQYF. CDR3 coding DNA: TGTGCCAGCAGCCCGGACAGTTCCTACGAGCAGTACTTC. This chain links TRBV7-3 with TRBJ2-7; tentative D call: TRBD1 (6 bases). Germline CDR1 reads SGHTA; CDR2 reads FQGTGA. The CDR3 loop spans 13 amino acids. V lost 5 bases to trimming and J lost 1 base, with 9 bases between them.